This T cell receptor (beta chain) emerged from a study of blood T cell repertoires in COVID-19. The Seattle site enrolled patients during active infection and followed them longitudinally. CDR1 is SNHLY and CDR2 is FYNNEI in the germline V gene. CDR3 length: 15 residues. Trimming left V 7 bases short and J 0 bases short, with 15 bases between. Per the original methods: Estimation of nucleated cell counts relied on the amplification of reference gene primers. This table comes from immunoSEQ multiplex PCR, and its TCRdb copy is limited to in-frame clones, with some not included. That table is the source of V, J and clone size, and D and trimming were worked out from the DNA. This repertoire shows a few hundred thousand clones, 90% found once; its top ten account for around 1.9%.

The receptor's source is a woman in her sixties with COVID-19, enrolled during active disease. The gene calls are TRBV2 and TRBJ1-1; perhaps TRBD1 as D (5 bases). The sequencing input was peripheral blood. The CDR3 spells CASTLSAGMNTEAFF. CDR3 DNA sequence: TGTGCCAGCACACTCTCGGCAGGGATGAACACTGAAGCTTTCTTT.